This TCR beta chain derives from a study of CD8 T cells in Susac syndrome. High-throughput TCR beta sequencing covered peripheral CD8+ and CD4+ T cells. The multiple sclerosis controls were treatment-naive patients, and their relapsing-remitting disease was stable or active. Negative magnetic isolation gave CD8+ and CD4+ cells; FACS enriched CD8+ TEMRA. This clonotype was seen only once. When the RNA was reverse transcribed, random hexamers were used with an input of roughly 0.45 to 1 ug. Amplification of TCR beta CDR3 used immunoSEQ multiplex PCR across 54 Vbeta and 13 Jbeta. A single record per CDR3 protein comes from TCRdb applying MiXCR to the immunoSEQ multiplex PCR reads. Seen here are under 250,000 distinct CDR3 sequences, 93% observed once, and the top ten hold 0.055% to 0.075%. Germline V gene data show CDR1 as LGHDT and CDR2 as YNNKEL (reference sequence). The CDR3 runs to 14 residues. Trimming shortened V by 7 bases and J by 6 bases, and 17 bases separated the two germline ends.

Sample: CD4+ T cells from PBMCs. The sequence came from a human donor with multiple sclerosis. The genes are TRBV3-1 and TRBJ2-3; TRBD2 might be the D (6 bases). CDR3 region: CASTLAATRDTQYF. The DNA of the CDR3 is TGTGCCAGCACCTTAGCGGCTACCAGGGATACGCAGTATTTT.